The T cell receptor (beta chain) described here comes from a study of T cell responses to AZD1222 COVID-19 vaccine (dated by TCRdb to the early 2020s). Study-level background: AZD1222 recipients with second doses at about 4 weeks or about 12 weeks were pooled, because spike-specific TCR depth and breadth did not differ between schedules. Trial participants were enrolled into age subgroups of 18-55, 56-69 and 70-plus years, which contained around 150, 29 and 61 TCR-sequenced participants, respectively. TCR sequencing covered over 230 trial participants: roughly 200 given two doses of AZD1222 and about 26 given two doses of MenACWY control vaccine. Beyond this particular receptor, the publication reports: Nearly half of unique spike-specific TCRs reportedly recognized epitopes outside regions mutated in the B.1.351 and B.1.1.7 variants. Conclusions about previously exposed vaccinees were limited because only a handful of AZD1222 recipients were SARS-CoV-2 seropositive at baseline. The 56-69-year group was small, and its depth increase did not reach significance, likely because of low power. Most participants were white British and females outnumbered males, and the authors suggested that clonal diversity may have been underestimated. After two AZD1222 doses, spike-specific TCR breadth and depth were significantly higher than at day 0 and than in MenACWY recipients. Because no day 14 peak-response samples were available, repertoires were characterized only after the peak T cell response. CD4 TCRs associated with the vaccine covered the entire spike protein, and the dominant responses were in regions 160-218 and 743-854.

Details on this clone: Its binding antigen is unknown. Base qualities were left out, and no much larger clone turns up one base away.

This specimen's time point label, interpreted: baseline before first vaccination. Vaccinee samples came from UK trials COV001 and COV002, including a single-blind randomized controlled phase 2/3 trial of AZD1222 (ChAdOx1 nCoV-19) in healthy adults. For TCRbeta chain sequencing, PBMC samples from trial participants were taken at day 0 and at day 28 after the second dose. The germline V gene provides CDR1 MNHEY and CDR2 SVGEGT. From cysteine to phenylalanine, the CDR3 is 16 amino acids long. The DNA shown is the 48-base CDR3, in frame from base 1. Relative to germline, V is missing 2 bases and J is missing 1 base, with 5 bases of the junction outside any gene match. The CDR3 regions of human TCRbeta chains were analyzed by immunosequencing. The paper's processing steps were these. TCRs in the repertoires were matched against a reference library of SARS-CoV-2-specific TCRs that had been generated with the MIRA antigen-specificity platform. Breadth meant the fraction of unique TCRs that were SARS-CoV-2-associated, whereas depth meant the fraction of total T cells that were SARS-CoV-2-associated. Using the MIRA data, every spike-specific TCR was mapped to the spike region that the TCR reacted to and assigned to either a CD4 or a CD8 class. Log10-transformed breadth and depth values were compared by one-way ANOVA with Sidak's multiple comparisons tests. In its TCRdb copy, this immuneACCESS table keeps in-frame sequences only and misses some clones. Where compared with another copy, unresolved V genes explain less than half of these, and the others have no known cause. V, J and clone size are those of that table, while D and trimming were read from the DNA. The sample data list 150,000 or so clones, and 91% of these were observed just once. About 1.3% of the sample is held by the ten biggest clonotypes.

This material consisted of peripheral blood, taken on day 0 of AZD1222 vaccination. The chain links TRBV6-2 or TRBV6-3 with TRBJ2-3; 8 central bases correspond to TRBD2. This TCR came from an adult in good health. The encoded CDR3 is CASSYLGGGRTDTQYF. The DNA reads TGTGCCAGCAGTTACCTGGGCGGGGGGCGCACAGATACGCAGTATTTT.